Below are 22 T cell receptor beta chains sequenced from a single sample in a study of T cell responses to AZD1222 COVID-19 vaccine. Profiled with immunoSEQ multiplex PCR; TCRdb holds only in-frame clones, not every one. The data show 150,000 to 200,000 clones, with around nine tenths seen just once and about 1.6% held by the top ten. The sequences come from peripheral blood, collected on day 0 of AZD1222 vaccination. These receptors came from an adult in good health.

CDR3 region: CAIRDGSHSGNTIYF. The CDR3, as DNA: TGTGCCATCAGGGATGGATCACACTCTGGAAACACCATATATTTT. This sequence joins TRBV10-3 and TRBJ1-3; unclear D gene. Per germline, CDR1 ENHRY and CDR2 SYGVKD. CDR3 size: 15 residues. Trimming removed 6 bases from V and 0 bases from J, with 12 bases in between.

The V and J genes are TRBV7-9 and TRBJ1-4; D call uncertain. V lost 0 bases to trimming and J lost 0 bases, with 8 bases between them. The germline V gene encodes CDR1 SEHNR and CDR2 FQNEAQ (reference sequence). This CDR3 comprises 16 residues. In DNA form, the CDR3 reads TGTGCCAGCAGCTTAGCGTCGGGAACAACTAATGAAAAACTGTTTTTT. Translated, it gives CASSLASGTTNEKLFF.

The chain couples TRBV2 to TRBJ1-4; D is ambiguous. Germline V gene lookup returns CDR1 SNHLY and CDR2 FYNNEI. The CDR3 is 15 residues long. The germline V and J ends were trimmed by 5 bases and 4 bases, with 14 bases remaining between them. The CDR3 region has the DNA TGTGCCAGCAGTAGAAACAGCGCCCTTAATGAAAAACTGTTTTTT. As protein: CASSRNSALNEKLFF.

The chain links TRBV4-3 to TRBJ2-7; TRBD2 aligns across 14 bases. This CDR3 spans 18 amino acids. V lost 1 base and J lost 7; bases outside the gene matches: 12. Germline CDR1 is LGHNA and CDR2 is YSLEER. The CDR3 DNA is TGCGCCAGCAGCCAAGCCCGAGGGACTAGCGGGGGAATATGGGAGCAGTACTTC. Protein: CASSQARGTSGGIWEQYF.

This clone was seen a few times. This chain links TRBV19 with TRBJ1-5; D is undetermined. CDR1 LNHDA and CDR2 SQIVND come from the germline V gene (reference sequence). This CDR3 has 13 amino acids. The V end lost 5 bases, the J end lost 7 bases, and 12 bases lay between the germline ends. The CDR3 sequence is CASSFQEYQPQHF. The DNA of the CDR3 is TGTGCCAGTAGTTTTCAGGAGTACCAGCCCCAGCATTTT.

The genes are TRBV4-3 and TRBJ1-2; tentative D call: TRBD1 (5 bases). The CDR3 totals 14 residues. Germline values: CDR1 LGHNA, CDR2 YSLEER. V was trimmed by 0 bases and J by 7 bases, leaving 12 bases between them. The chain's CDR3 is CASSQDAGTGGYTF. In DNA form, the CDR3 reads TGCGCCAGCAGCCAAGATGCAGGGACGGGTGGCTACACCTTC.

This rearrangement joins TRBV7-9 to TRBJ1-1, with 8 positions matching TRBD1. The V gene end was trimmed by 3 bases and the J gene end by 1 base; junction bases not matched to a gene: 7. There are 16 residues in the CDR3. Germline lookup yields CDR1 SEHNR and CDR2 FQNEAQ (reference sequence). For the CDR3, the DNA is TGTGCCAGCAGCTTCGACTTAGACAGGGGGAACACTGAAGCTTTCTTT. Its protein product is CASSFDLDRGNTEAFF.

The chain recombines TRBV28 with TRBJ2-7; 9 bases line up with TRBD2. The CDR3 length is 15 residues. J was trimmed by 2 bases and V by 5 bases; bases with no gene match: 7. Per germline, CDR1 MDHEN and CDR2 SYDVKM. The CDR3 sequence is CASSTVAGAAYEQYF. The CDR3 bases are TGTGCCAGCAGTACCGTAGCGGGGGCGGCCTACGAGCAGTACTTC.

The chain combines TRBV5-1 with TRBJ1-2; no clear D. V lost 1 base and J lost 3, with 25 bases in between. This CDR3 region has 19 residues. The germline CDR1 and CDR2 sequences are SGHRS and YFSETQ. The CDR3 DNA reads TGCGCCAGCAGCTTGAGGCAGGAACGGTTTGCCGCTAGGGACTATGGCTACACCTTC. Translation: CASSLRQERFAARDYGYTF.

This chain joins TRBV6-5 and TRBJ2-3; unclear D gene. Per the germline V gene, CDR1 is MNHEY and CDR2 is SVGAGI. V was pared by 6 bases and J by 4 bases, with 8 bases between. The CDR3 spans 12 residues. CDR3 in DNA: TGTGCCAGCAGCAGACCTCCAGATACGCAGTATTTT. It yields the protein CASSRPPDTQYF.

This clone was recorded once. The CDR3 protein is CASSFLTRAYEQYF. The CDR3, as DNA: TGTGCCAGCAGCTTCCTCACTAGGGCCTACGAGCAGTACTTC. J is TRBJ2-7 and V is TRBV11-2, with D possibly TRBD2 on 5 matching bases. This CDR3 comprises 14 residues. V was pared by 3 bases and J by 2 bases, with 11 bases between. CDR1 is SGHAT, CDR2 FQNNGV, per germline.

The chain couples TRBV6-1 to TRBJ1-6, with D possibly matching TRBD1 (5 bases). Trimming left V 6 bases short and J 13 bases short, with 16 bases between. Germline CDR1 and CDR2: MNHNS and SASEGT. The length of the CDR3 is 13 residues. The CDR3 reads CASSLEPGGPLHF. CDR3 nucleotides: TGTGCCAGCAGCCTAGAGCCGGGGGGTCCCCTCCACTTT.

This chain uses TRBV5-1 with TRBJ2-7, with D perhaps TRBD1 (6 bases). CDR3 length: 16 amino acids. Germline V gene sequence: CDR1 SGHRS, CDR2 YFSETQ. Deletions cut 4 bases from V and 7 bases from J, with 24 bases between. The CDR3 loop reads CASSLRTGTNGAEQYF. Here the CDR3 DNA reads TGCGCCAGCAGCCTCAGGACCGGGACAAATGGAGCGGAGCAGTACTTC.

V gene TRBV12-5 combines with J gene TRBJ2-7; D remains unclear. In germline, CDR1 is LGHNT, CDR2 FRNRAP. The CDR3 extends over 13 amino acids. The V gene lost 7 bases and the J gene lost 3 bases, with 13 bases spanning the gap. The CDR3 DNA reads TGTGCTAGTGCCGACGATCTGTTCTACGAGCAGTACTTC. It encodes CASADDLFYEQYF.

This clone was counted once. This chain joins TRBV7-2 and TRBJ1-1, with 9 nucleotides matching TRBD1. In germline, CDR1 is SGHTA, CDR2 FQGNSA. This CDR3 has 14 amino acids. J lost 1 base, V lost 5 bases, and 2 bases had no gene match. CDR3 in DNA: TGTGCCAGCAGCGAACAGGGGGCGAACACTGAAGCTTTCTTT. Residues: CASSEQGANTEAFF.

The J gene is TRBJ1-4, the V gene TRBV6-4, with D tentatively TRBD1 (6 bases). There are 18 residues in the CDR3. The V gene's germline CDR1 is MRHNA and CDR2 SNTAGT. The V gene lost 6 bases and the J gene lost 8 bases, with 28 bases spanning the gap. The CDR3 bases are TGTGCCAGCAGGAACCCGCCGGGACACCTAGGACAGTACGAAAAACTGTTTTTT. This encodes CASRNPPGHLGQYEKLFF.

The chain joins TRBV6-5 to TRBJ2-5; maybe TRBD1 (5 bases). This CDR3 is 16 amino acids long. V was cut by 2 bases and J by 3 bases, with 16 bases left in between. Germline V gives CDR1 MNHEY, CDR2 SVGAGI. CDR3 protein: CASSYAVVQGKETQYF. CDR3 nucleotide sequence: TGTGCCAGCAGTTACGCGGTTGTTCAGGGTAAAGAGACCCAGTACTTC.

The chain joins TRBV5-1 to TRBJ1-4, with 8 bases lining up with TRBD1. Trimming removed 0 bases from V and 8 bases from J; junction bases left unmatched: 3. CDR1 is SGHRS and CDR2 is YFSETQ in the germline V gene. The CDR3 is 14 residues long. CDR3 loop: CASSLATGVEKLFF. Here the CDR3 DNA reads TGCGCCAGCAGCTTGGCGACAGGGGTCGAAAAACTGTTTTTT.

The chain has TRBV6-5 and TRBJ1-1; D unresolved. This CDR3 spans 13 amino acids. The V end lost 0 bases, the J end lost 7 bases, and 9 bases lay between the germline ends. Germline CDR1 MNHEY, CDR2 SVGAGI. The CDR3 DNA sequence: TGTGCCAGCAGTTACTCTTCGGCTCGTGAAGCTTTCTTT. This encodes CASSYSSAREAFF.

The chain uses TRBV29-1 and TRBJ2-3; 9 bases are a match to TRBD1. CDR1 is SQVTM and CDR2 is ANQGSEA in the germline V gene. There are 19 residues in the CDR3. V shed 1 base and J 3 bases; nucleotides not matched to a gene: 17. This chain's CDR3 is CSVEVTNRDRAASTDTQYF. The CDR3 DNA reads TGCAGCGTTGAAGTTACCAATAGGGACAGGGCTGCCTCGACAGATACGCAGTATTTT.

This sequence joins TRBV5-6 and TRBJ2-1; D remains ambiguous. Germline values: CDR1 SGHDT, CDR2 YYEEEE. The CDR3 extends over 16 amino acids. The V and J ends lost 4 bases and 3 bases respectively, with 17 bases between them. CDR3 DNA sequence: TGTGCCAGCAGCCCTGGGCCCGAGGACGGCTACAATGAGCAGTTCTTC. Protein: CASSPGPEDGYNEQFF.

CDR3: CASSRDPSAGANVLTF. For the CDR3, the DNA is TGTGCCAGCAGCCGGGACCCCTCAGCTGGGGCCAACGTCCTGACTTTC. This chain uses TRBV7-9 with TRBJ2-6; D possibly uses TRBD1 or TRBD2 (5 bases each). The CDR3 runs to 16 residues. Trimming shortened V by 5 bases and J by 2 bases, and 13 bases separated the two germline ends. Germline loops: CDR1 SEHNR, CDR2 FQNEAQ (reference sequence).